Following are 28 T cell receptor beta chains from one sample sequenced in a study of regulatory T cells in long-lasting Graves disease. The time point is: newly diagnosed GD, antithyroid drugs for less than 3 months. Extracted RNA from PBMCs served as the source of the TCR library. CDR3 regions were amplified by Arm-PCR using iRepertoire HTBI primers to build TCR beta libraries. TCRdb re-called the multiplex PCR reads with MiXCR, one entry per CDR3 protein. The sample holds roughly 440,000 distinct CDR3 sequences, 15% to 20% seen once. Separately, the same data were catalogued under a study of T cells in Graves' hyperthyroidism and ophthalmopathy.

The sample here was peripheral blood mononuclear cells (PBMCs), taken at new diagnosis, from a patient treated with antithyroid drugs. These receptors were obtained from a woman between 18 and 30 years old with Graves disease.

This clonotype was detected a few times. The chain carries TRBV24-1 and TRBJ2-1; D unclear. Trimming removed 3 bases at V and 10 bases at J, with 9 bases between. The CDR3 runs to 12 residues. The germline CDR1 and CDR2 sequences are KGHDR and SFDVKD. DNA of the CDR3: TGTGCCACCAGTGATGACCGGTGGGAGCAGTTCTTC. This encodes CATSDDRWEQFF.

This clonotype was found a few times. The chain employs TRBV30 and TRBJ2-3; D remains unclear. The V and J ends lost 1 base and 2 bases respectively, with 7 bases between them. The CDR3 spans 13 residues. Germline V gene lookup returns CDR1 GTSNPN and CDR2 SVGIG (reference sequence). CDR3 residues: CAWSAGNTDTQYF. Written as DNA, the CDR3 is TGTGCCTGGAGTGCTGGTAACACAGATACGCAGTATTTT. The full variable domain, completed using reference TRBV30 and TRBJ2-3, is SQTIHQWPATLVQPVGSPLSLECTVEGTSNPNLYWYRQAAGRGLQLLFYSVGIGQISSEVPQNLSASRPQDRQFILSSKKLLLSDSGFYLCAWSAGNTDTQYFGPGTRLTVL.

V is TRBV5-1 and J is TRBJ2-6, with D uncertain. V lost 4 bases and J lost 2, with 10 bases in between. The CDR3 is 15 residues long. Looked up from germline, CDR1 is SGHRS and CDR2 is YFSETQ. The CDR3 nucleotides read TGCGCCAGCAGCATTCAGACCGCTGGGGCCAACGTCCTGACTTTC. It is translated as CASSIQTAGANVLTF.

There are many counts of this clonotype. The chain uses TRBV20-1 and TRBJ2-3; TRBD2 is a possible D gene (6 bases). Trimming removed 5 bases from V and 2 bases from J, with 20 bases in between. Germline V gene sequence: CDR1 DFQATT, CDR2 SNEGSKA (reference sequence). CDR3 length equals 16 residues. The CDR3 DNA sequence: TGCAGTGCTCCTCCCTACTCTCGGGACTCCACAGATACGCAGTATTTT. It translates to CSAPPYSRDSTDTQYF.

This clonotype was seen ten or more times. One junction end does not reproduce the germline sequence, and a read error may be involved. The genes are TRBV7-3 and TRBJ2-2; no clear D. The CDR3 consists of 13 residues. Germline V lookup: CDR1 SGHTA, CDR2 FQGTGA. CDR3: CASSLPNSGELFF. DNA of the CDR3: TGTGCCAGCAGCTTACCGAACAGCGGGGAGCTGTTTTTT.

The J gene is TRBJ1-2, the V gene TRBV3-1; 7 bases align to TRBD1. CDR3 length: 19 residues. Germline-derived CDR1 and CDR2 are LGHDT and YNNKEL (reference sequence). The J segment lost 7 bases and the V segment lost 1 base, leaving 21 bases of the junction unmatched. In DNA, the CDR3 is TGTGCCAGCAGCCAAGGACGAAAAGAAGGCAGCAGGGGGTTTGGTGGCTACACCTTC. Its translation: CASSQGRKEGSRGFGGYTF.

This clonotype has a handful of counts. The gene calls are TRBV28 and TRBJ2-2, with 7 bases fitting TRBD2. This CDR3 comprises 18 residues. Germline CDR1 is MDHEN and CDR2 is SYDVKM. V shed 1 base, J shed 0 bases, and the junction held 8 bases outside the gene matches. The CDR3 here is CASSLYLWRGSNTGELFF. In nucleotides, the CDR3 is TGTGCCAGCAGTTTATATCTTTGGCGGGGGTCGAACACCGGGGAGCTGTTTTTT.

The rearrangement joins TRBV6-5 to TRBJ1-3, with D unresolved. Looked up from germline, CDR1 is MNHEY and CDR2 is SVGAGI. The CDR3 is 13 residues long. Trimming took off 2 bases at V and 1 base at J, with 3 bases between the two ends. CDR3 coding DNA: TGTGCCAGCAGTTACAGTTCTGGAAACACCATATATTTT. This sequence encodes CASSYSSGNTIYF.

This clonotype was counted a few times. The CDR3 protein is CASSLAQGGGYQETQYF. CDR3 nucleotide sequence: TGTGCCAGCAGCTTAGCGCAGGGGGGGGGCTACCAAGAGACCCAGTACTTC. V usage is TRBV7-9 and J usage is TRBJ2-5; either TRBD1 or TRBD2 may fit D (7 bases each). The V end was cut by 0 bases, the J end by 0 bases, with 14 bases between. The CDR3 sequence is 17 residues long. From germline, CDR1 is SEHNR and CDR2 FQNEAQ (reference sequence).

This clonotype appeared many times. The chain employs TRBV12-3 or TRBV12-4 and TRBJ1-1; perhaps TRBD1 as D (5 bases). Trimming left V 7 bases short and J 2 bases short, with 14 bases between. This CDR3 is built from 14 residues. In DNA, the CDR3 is TGTGCCAGCACCCCTTGGGGGGAAAACACTGAAGCTTTCTTT. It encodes CASTPWGENTEAFF.

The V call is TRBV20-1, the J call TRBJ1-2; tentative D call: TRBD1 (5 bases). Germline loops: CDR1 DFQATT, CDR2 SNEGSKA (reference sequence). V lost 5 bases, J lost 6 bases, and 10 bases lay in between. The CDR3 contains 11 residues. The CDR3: CSALGGDGYTF. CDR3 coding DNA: TGCAGTGCTTTGGGGGGGGATGGCTACACCTTC.

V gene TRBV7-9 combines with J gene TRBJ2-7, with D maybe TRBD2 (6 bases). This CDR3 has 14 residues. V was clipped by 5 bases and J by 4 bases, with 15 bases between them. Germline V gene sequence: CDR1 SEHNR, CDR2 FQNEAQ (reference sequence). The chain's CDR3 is CASSTSTKDYEQYF. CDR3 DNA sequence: TGTGCCAGCAGCACTAGCACCAAGGATTACGAGCAGTACTTC.

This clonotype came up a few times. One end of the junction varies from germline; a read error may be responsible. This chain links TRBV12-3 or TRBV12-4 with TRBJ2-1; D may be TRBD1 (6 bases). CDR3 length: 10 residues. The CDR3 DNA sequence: TGTGCCAGCAGTTTTGGGACAATCCATTTC. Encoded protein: CASSFGTIHF.

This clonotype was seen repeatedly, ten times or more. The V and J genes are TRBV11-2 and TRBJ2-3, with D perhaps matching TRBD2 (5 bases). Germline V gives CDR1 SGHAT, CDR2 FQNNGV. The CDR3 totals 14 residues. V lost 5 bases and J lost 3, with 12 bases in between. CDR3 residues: CASSPGKRTDTQYF. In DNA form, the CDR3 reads TGTGCCAGCAGCCCCGGGAAACGGACAGATACGCAGTATTTT. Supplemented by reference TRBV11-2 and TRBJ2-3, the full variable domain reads EAGVAQSPRYKIIEKRQSVAFWCNPISGHATLYWYQQILGQGPKLLIQFQNNGVVDDSQLPKDRFSAERLKGVDSTLKIQPAKLEDSAVYLCASSPGKRTDTQYFGPGTRLTVL.

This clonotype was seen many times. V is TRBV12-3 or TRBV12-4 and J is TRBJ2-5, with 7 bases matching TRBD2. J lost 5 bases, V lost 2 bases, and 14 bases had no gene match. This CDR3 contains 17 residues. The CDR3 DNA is TGTGCCAGCAGTTTAAAGGGGTCTGGCGGGAGAAGGGAGACCCAGTACTTC. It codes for CASSLKGSGGRRETQYF.

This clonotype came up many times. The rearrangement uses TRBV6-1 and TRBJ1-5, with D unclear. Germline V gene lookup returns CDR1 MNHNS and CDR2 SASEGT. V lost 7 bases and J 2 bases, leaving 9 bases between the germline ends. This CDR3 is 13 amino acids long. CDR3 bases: TGTGCCAGCATCCTCGGCGGCAATCAGCCCCAGCATTTT. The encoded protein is CASILGGNQPQHF.

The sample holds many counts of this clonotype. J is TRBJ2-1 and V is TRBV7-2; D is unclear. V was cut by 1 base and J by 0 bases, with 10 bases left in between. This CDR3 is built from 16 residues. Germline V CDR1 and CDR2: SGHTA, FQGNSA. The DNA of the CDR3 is TGTGCCAGCAGCTTAGAGGGCGGAAGCTCCTACAATGAGCAGTTCTTC. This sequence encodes CASSLEGGSSYNEQFF.

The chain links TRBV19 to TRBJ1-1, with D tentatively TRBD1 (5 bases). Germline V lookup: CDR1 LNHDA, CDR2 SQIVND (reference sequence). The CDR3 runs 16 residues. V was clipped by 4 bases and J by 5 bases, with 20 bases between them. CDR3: CASSKLYGPGTTEAFF. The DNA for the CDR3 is TGTGCCAGTAGTAAATTATACGGACCTGGGACGACTGAAGCTTTCTTT.

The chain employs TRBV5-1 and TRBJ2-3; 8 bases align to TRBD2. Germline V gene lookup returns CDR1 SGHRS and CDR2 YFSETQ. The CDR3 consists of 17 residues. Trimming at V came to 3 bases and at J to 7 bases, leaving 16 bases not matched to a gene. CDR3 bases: TGCGCCAGCAGCTGGGGGACCTTAAACGGGAGGGATTATACGCAGTATTTT. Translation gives CASSWGTLNGRDYTQYF.

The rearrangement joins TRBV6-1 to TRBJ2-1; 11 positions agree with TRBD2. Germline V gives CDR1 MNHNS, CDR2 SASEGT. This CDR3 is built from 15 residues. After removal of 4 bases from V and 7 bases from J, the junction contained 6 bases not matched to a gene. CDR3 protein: CASSGLAGGVNEQFF. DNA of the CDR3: TGTGCCAGCAGTGGGCTAGCGGGAGGTGTGAATGAGCAGTTCTTC.

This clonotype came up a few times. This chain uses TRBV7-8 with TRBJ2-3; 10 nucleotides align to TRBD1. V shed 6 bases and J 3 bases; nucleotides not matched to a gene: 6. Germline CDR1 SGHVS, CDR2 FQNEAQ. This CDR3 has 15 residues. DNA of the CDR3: TGTGCCAGCAGGGACAGGGGGATTAAAACAGATACGCAGTATTTT. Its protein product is CASRDRGIKTDTQYF. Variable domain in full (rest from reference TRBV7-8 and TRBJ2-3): GAGVSQSPRYKVAKRGQDVALRCDPISGHVSLFWYQQALGQGPEFLTYFQNEAQLDKSGLPSDRFFAERPEGSVSTLKIQRTQQEDSAVYLCASRDRGIKTDTQYFGPGTRLTVL.

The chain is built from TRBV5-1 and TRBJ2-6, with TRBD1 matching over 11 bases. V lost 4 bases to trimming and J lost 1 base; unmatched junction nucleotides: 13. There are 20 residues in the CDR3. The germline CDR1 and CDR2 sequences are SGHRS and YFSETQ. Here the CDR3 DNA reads TGCGCCAGCAGCGCACACAATCCGGGACAGGGGGGATCTGGGGCCAACGTCCTGACTTTC. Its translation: CASSAHNPGQGGSGANVLTF.

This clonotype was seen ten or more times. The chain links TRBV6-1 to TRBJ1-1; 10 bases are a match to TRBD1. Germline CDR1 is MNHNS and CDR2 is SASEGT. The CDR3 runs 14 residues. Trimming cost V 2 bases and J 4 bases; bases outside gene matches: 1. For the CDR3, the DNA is TGTGCCAGCAGTGAAAGGACAGGGGGCACTGAAGCTTTCTTT. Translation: CASSERTGGTEAFF.

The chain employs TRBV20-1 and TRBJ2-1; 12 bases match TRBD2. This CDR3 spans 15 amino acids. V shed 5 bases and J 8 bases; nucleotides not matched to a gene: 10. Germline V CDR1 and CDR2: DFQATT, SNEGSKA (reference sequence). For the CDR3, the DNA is TGCAGTGCTCCTACTAGCGGGAGGCCTTGGGATGAGCAGTTCTTC. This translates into CSAPTSGRPWDEQFF.

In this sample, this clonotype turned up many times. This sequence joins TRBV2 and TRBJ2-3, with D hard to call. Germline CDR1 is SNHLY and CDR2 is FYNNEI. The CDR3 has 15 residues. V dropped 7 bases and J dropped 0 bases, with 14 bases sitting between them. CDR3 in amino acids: CASKEVELSTDTQYF. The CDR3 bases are TGTGCCAGCAAAGAGGTGGAACTGAGCACAGATACGCAGTATTTT. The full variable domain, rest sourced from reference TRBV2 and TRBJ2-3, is EPEVTQTPSHQVTQMGQEVILRCVPISNHLYFYWYRQILGQKVEFLVSFYNNEISEKSEIFDDQFSVERPDGSNFTLKIRSTKLEDSAMYFCASKEVELSTDTQYFGPGTRLTVL.

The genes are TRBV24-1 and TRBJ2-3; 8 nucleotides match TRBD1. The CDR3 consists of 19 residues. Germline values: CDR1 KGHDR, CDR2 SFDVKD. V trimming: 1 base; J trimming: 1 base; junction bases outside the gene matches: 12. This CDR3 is CATSDFGTGPFVGTDTQYF. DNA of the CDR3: TGTGCCACCAGTGATTTTGGGACAGGACCCTTCGTCGGCACAGATACGCAGTATTTT.

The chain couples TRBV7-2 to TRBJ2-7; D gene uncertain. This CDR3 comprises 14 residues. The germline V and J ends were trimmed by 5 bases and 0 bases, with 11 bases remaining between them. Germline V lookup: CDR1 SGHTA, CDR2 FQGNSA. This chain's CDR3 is CASSIDTFSYEQYF. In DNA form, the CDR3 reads TGTGCCAGCAGCATAGACACTTTCTCCTACGAGCAGTACTTC.

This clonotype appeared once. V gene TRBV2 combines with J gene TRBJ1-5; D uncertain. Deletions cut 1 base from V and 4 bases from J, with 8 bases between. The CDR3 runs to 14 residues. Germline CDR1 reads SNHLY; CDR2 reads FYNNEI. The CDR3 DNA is TGTGCCAGCAGTGAAGTTGCAGATAATCAGCCCCAGCATTTT. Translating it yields CASSEVADNQPQHF.